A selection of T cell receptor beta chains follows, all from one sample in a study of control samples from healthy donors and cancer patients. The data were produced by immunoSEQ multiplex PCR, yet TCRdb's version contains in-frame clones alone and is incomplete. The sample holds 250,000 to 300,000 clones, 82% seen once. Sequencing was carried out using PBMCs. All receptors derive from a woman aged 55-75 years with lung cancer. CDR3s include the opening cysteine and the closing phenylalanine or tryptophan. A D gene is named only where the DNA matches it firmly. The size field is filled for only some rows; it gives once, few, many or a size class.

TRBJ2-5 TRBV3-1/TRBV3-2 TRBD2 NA CASSRISGRPGETQYF TGTGCCAGCAGCCGGATTAGCGGGAGGCCGGGGGAGACCCAGTACTTC
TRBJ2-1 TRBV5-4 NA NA CASSAQGYEQFF TGTGCCAGCAGCGCGCAGGGCTATGAGCAGTTCTTC
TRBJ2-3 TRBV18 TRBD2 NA CASSPVGAGGTDTQYF TGTGCCAGCTCACCCGTAGGCGCGGGGGGCACAGATACGCAGTATTTT
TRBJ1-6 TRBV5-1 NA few CASSLATGDNSPLHF TGCGCCAGCAGCTTGGCGACAGGCGATAATTCACCCCTCCACTTT
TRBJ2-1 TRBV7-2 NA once CASSLVGDRNNEQFF TGTGCCAGCAGCTTAGTGGGGGACCGCAACAATGAGCAGTTCTTC
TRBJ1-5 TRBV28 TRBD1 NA CASSLGGMAGGYQPQHF TGTGCCAGCAGTTTGGGGGGTATGGCAGGGGGCTATCAGCCCCAGCATTTT
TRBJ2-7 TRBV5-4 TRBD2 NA CASSFSGGGYEQYF TGTGCCAGCAGCTTTAGCGGGGGAGGCTACGAGCAGTACTTC
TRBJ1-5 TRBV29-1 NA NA CSVRESNQPQHF TGCAGCGTGAGAGAGAGCAATCAGCCCCAGCATTTT
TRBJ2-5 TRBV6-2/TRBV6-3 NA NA CASSYSELRETQYF TGTGCCAGCAGTTACTCGGAACTGAGGGAGACCCAGTACTTC
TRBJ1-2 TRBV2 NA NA CASSENDPGGYTF TGTGCCAGCAGTGAGAACGATCCAGGGGGCTACACCTTC
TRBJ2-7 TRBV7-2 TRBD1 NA CASSSTGIWGEQYF TGTGCCAGCAGCTCGACAGGGATATGGGGAGAGCAGTACTTC
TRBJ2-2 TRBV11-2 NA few CASSLSGRRTGELFF TGTGCCAGCAGCTTAAGTGGGCGACGCACCGGGGAGCTGTTTTTT
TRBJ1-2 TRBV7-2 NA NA CASSLGQEYGYTF TGTGCCAGCAGCTTAGGGCAGGAGTATGGCTACACCTTC
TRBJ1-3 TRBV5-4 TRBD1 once CASSLDRGVAGNTIYF TGTGCCAGCAGCTTGGACAGGGGGGTAGCGGGAAACACCATATATTTT
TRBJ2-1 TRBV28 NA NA CASTLAGSNEQFF TGTGCCAGCACTCTTGCGGGGAGCAATGAGCAGTTCTTC
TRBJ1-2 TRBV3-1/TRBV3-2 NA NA CASSHGDYGYTF TGTGCCAGCAGCCACGGGGATTATGGCTACACCTTC
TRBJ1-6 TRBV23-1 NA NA CASSQSWGPHNSPLHF TGCGCCAGCAGTCAATCGTGGGGGCCCCATAATTCACCCCTCCACTTT
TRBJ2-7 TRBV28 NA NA CASSLSGQYYEQYF TGTGCCAGCAGTTTAAGCGGACAGTACTACGAGCAGTACTTC
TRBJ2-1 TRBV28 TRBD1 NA CASSRVGTGGINEQFF TGTGCCAGCAGCCGCGTAGGAACAGGGGGCATCAATGAGCAGTTCTTC
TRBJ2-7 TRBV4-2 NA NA CASSQERSEQYF TGTGCCAGCAGCCAAGAACGGAGCGAGCAGTACTTC
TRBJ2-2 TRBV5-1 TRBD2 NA CASRAGLARNTGELFF TGCGCCAGCAGGGCGGGACTAGCGAGAAACACCGGGGAGCTGTTTTTT
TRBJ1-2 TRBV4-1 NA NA CASSQGWGRANYGYTF TGCGCCAGCAGCCAAGGGTGGGGCCGAGCTAACTATGGCTACACCTTC
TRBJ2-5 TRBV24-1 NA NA CATSDLRGEETQYF TGTGCCACCAGTGATTTGCGCGGGGAAGAGACCCAGTACTTC
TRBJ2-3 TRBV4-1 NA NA CASSQGVWADTQYF TGCGCCAGCAGCCAAGGAGTATGGGCAGATACGCAGTATTTT
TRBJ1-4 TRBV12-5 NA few CASGETRQEKLFF TGTGCTAGTGGGGAGACCCGGCAAGAAAAACTGTTTTTT
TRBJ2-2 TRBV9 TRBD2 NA CASSVSSGNTGELFF TGTGCCAGCAGCGTATCTAGCGGGAACACCGGGGAGCTGTTTTTT
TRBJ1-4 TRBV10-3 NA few CAIKSGPLSEKLFF TGTGCCATCAAAAGCGGACCGCTGAGTGAAAAACTGTTTTTT
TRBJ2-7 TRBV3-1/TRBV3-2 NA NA CASSQDPGRSYEQYF TGTGCCAGCAGCCAAGATCCCGGCAGATCCTACGAGCAGTACTTC
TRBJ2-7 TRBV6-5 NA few CASTLYSGYEQYF TGTGCCAGCACCCTATATAGCGGCTACGAGCAGTACTTC
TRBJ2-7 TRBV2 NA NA CASTRANYEQYF TGTGCCAGCACCAGGGCCAACTACGAGCAGTACTTC
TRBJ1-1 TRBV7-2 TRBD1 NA CASSFGTGTAFF TGTGCCAGCAGCTTCGGGACAGGGACAGCTTTCTTT
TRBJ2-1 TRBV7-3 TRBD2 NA CASSLLAGEPNNEQFF TGTGCCAGCAGCCTACTAGCGGGAGAACCCAACAATGAGCAGTTCTTC
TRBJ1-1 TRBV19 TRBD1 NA CASSASRTGEKAFF TGTGCCAGTAGTGCGAGCAGGACAGGGGAAAAAGCTTTCTTT
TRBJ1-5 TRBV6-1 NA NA CASSEAGQGRQPQHF TGTGCCAGCAGTGAAGCAGGGCAGGGAAGACAGCCCCAGCATTTT
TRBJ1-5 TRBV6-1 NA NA CASSEQFDQPQHF TGTGCCAGCAGTGAACAGTTCGATCAGCCCCAGCATTTT
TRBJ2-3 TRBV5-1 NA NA CASSPPTDTQYF TGCGCCAGCAGCCCGCCTACAGATACGCAGTATTTT
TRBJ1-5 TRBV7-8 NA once CASSADLSNQPQHF TGTGCCAGCAGCGCGGACCTTAGCAATCAGCCCCAGCATTTT
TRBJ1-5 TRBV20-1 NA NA CSVPGYQPQHF TGCAGTGTCCCGGGGTATCAGCCCCAGCATTTT
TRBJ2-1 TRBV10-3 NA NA CAISEFGTLSYNEQFF TGTGCCATCAGTGAGTTCGGGACCCTCTCCTACAATGAGCAGTTCTTC
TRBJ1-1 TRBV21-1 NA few CASSRGCTEAFF TGTGCCAGCAGCAGGGGGTGCACTGAAGCTTTCTTT
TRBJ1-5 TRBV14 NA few CASSQGRQPQHF TGTGCCAGCAGCCAAGGGCGCCAGCCCCAGCATTTT
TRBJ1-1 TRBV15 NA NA CATSRDRAGSEAFF TGTGCCACCAGCAGAGATCGGGCAGGGTCTGAAGCTTTCTTT
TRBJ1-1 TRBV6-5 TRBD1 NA CASSWTGKGTEAFF TGTGCCAGCAGTTGGACAGGGAAGGGGACTGAAGCTTTCTTT
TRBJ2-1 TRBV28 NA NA CASSLLRGDKGNEQFF TGTGCCAGCAGTTTACTCCGCGGGGATAAGGGCAATGAGCAGTTCTTC
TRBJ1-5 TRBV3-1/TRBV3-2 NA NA CASSQVAGGGQPQHF TGTGCCAGCAGCCAAGTTGCGGGGGGCGGTCAGCCCCAGCATTTT
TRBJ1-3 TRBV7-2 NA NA CASAEQGGNTIYF TGTGCCAGCGCAGAGCAGGGAGGAAACACCATATATTTT
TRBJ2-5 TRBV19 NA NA CASSIMVGYETQYF TGTGCCAGTAGTATTATGGTAGGCTACGAGACCCAGTACTTC
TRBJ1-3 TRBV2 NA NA CASSEGSGNTIYF TGTGCCAGCAGTGAAGGGTCTGGAAACACCATATATTTT
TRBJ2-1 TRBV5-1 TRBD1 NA CASSLVGTGGMNEQFF TGCGCCAGCAGCTTGGTTGGGACAGGGGGGATGAATGAGCAGTTCTTC
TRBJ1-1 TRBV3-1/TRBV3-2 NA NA CASSQNLWTPNTEAFF TGTGCCAGCAGCCAAAATTTGTGGACACCGAACACTGAAGCTTTCTTT
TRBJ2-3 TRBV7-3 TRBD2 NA CASSQGLATDTQYF TGTGCCAGCAGCCAGGGACTAGCGACAGATACGCAGTATTTT
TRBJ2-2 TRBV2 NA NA CASSVKVDAGELFF TGTGCCAGCAGTGTAAAGGTGGATGCCGGGGAGCTGTTTTTT
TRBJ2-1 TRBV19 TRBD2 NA CASSVTGRPYNEQFF TGTGCCAGTAGTGTCACCGGGAGGCCTTACAATGAGCAGTTCTTC
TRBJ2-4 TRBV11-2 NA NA CASSLLGAKNIQYF TGTGCCAGCAGCTTACTGGGAGCAAAAAACATTCAGTACTTC